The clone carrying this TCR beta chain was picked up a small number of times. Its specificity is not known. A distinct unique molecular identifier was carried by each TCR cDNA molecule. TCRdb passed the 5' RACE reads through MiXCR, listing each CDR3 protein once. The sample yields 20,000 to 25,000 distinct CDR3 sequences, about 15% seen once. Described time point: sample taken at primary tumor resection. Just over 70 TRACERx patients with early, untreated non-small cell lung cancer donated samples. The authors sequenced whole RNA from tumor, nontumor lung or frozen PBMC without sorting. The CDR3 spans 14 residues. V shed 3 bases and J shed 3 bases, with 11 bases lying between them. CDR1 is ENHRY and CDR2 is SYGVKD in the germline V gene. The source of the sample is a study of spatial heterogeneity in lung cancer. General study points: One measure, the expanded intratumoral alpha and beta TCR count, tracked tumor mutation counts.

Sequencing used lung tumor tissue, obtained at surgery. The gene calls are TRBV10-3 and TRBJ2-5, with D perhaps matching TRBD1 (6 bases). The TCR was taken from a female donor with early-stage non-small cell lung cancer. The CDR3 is CAISEAGVEETQYF. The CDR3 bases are TGTGCCATCAGTGAAGCAGGGGTGGAAGAGACCCAGTACTTC.